The rows below give T cell receptor beta chains drawn from one sample of a study of blood T cell repertoires in COVID-19. The table came from immunoSEQ multiplex PCR; TCRdb's copy has only in-frame clones and leaves some out. Of a few hundred thousand clones detected, about 90% appear once; the ten largest clones hold 2.5% to 3%. Input material: PBMCs or T cells enriched from blood (not recorded which). All receptors derive from a woman aged 30 to 39 who had recovered from COVID-19. The CDR3 runs from the conserved cysteine through the conserved F or W. The D gene is left open where the match is weak. Rows may omit the clone size; those that give it use once, few, many or a size class.

V	D	J	size	DNA	CDR3
TRBV7-3	TRBD2	TRBJ2-3	-	TGTGCCAGCAGCAGCGGGGGGGCGGGCACAGATACGCAGTATTTT	CASSSGGAGTDTQYF
TRBV6-2/TRBV6-3	TRBD2	TRBJ2-1	-	TGTGCCAGCAGCGTCGGGCTAGCGGGCCCGAATGAGCAGTTCTTC	CASSVGLAGPNEQFF
TRBV15	TRBD1	TRBJ1-4	-	TGTGCCACCAGCAGAGCCCTACAGGGGGAGGCACGGGGTGAAAAACTGTTTTTT	CATSRALQGEARGEKLFF
TRBV11-2	-	TRBJ2-7	-	TGTGCCAGCAGCTTAGACTCGTACGAGCAGTACTTC	CASSLDSYEQYF
TRBV11-2	-	TRBJ2-7	once	TGTGCCAGCAGCCCCCCAGCGTACGAGCAGTACTTC	CASSPPAYEQYF
TRBV28	TRBD2	TRBJ2-1	-	TGTGCCAGCAGTTTAGGTCTGGGGGCGGGAGGAAACAATGAGCAGTTCTTC	CASSLGLGAGGNNEQFF
TRBV5-4	TRBD2	TRBJ2-3	-	TGTGCCAGCAGCTTATCGACTAGCGGGAGTGGGACAGATACGCAGTATTTT	CASSLSTSGSGTDTQYF
TRBV27	-	TRBJ1-1	-	TGTGCCAGCAGAGGACAGTCCGCGCAAGCTTTCTTT	CASRGQSAQAFF
TRBV12-3/TRBV12-4	-	TRBJ2-5	-	TGTGCCAGCACTACAGGGAGAGAGACCCAGTACTTC	CASTTGRETQYF
TRBV7-9	-	TRBJ2-7	-	TGTGCCAGCAGCTTAAATCAGAGACCAGGGGAGCAGTACTTC	CASSLNQRPGEQYF
TRBV6-5	-	TRBJ1-1	-	TGTGCCAGCAGCGACATAAGGGGGAGTGAAGCTTTCTTT	CASSDIRGSEAFF
TRBV27	TRBD1	TRBJ2-2	once	TGTGCCAGCAGCCTACGGACAGGGGAGGTCGGGGAGCTGTTTTTT	CASSLRTGEVGELFF
TRBV20-1	-	TRBJ1-5	-	TGCAGTGCTAGTGGGGGGCTCAATCAGCCCCAGCATTTT	CSASGGLNQPQHF
TRBV28	-	TRBJ2-1	-	TGTGCCAGCAGTTTGTGGCCTGAGCAGTTCTTC	CASSLWPEQFF
TRBV7-9	-	TRBJ1-1	few	TGTGCCAGCAGCTTAGTCTCCCGGGGGGGCACTGAAGCTTTCTTT	CASSLVSRGGTEAFF
TRBV11-2	TRBD2	TRBJ2-1	-	TGTGCCAGCAGTGAGTCGGGAGGCGGGAATGAGCAGTTCTTC	CASSESGGGNEQFF
TRBV6-5	TRBD1	TRBJ2-7	-	TGTGCCAGCAGTTCCCCTCCGGGACAGCGCAACTACGAGCAGTACTTC	CASSSPPGQRNYEQYF
TRBV20-1	-	TRBJ1-5	-	TGCAGTGCTAGTAGTTCCGGGGTGGTAAGCAATCAGCCCCAGCATTTT	CSASSSGVVSNQPQHF
TRBV5-4	TRBD2	TRBJ2-7	-	TGTGCCAGCAGCTTGGCCCTCGGGGGGACCCCCTACGAGCAGTACTTC	CASSLALGGTPYEQYF
TRBV7-9	TRBD2	TRBJ2-1	-	TGTGCCAGCAGCTTATCACTAGCGGGAGGTAACAATGAGCAGTTCTTC	CASSLSLAGGNNEQFF
TRBV5-4	-	TRBJ1-6	-	TGTGCCAGCAGCTTGGCAGGTGGATCTTATAATTCACCCCTCCACTTT	CASSLAGGSYNSPLHF
TRBV6-5	-	TRBJ1-5	-	TGTGCCAGCAGACAGGGAAGCAATCAGCCCCAGCATTTT	CASRQGSNQPQHF
TRBV15	TRBD1	TRBJ1-5	-	TGTGCCACCAGCAGAGGGATTACAGGGGGCGCGAGCAATCAGCCCCAGCATTTT	CATSRGITGGASNQPQHF
TRBV28	TRBD1	TRBJ1-5	-	TGTGCCAGCAGCACCCTCGACAGGGGAGGCAATCAGCCCCAGCATTTT	CASSTLDRGGNQPQHF
TRBV13	TRBD2	TRBJ2-5	-	TGTGCCAGCAGCCCCCCTAGCGGGGGGGTACAAGAGACCCAGTACTTC	CASSPPSGGVQETQYF
TRBV9	TRBD1	TRBJ1-1	-	TGTGCCAGCAGCGCTCGGGACAGAGACCCCACTGAAGCTTTCTTT	CASSARDRDPTEAFF
TRBV27	TRBD2	TRBJ2-7	-	TGTGCCAGCAGCCCAAGGGGACTAGACTCCTACGAGCAGTACTTC	CASSPRGLDSYEQYF
TRBV19	-	TRBJ2-1	-	TGTGCCAGTAGTATTTTGTTGGGTCGGGGTAATGAGCAGTTCTTC	CASSILLGRGNEQFF
TRBV7-6	-	TRBJ1-6	-	TGTGCCAGCAGCTTATCTTCGGGGTCCTATAATTCACCCCTCCACTTT	CASSLSSGSYNSPLHF
TRBV27	TRBD2	TRBJ2-3	-	TGTGCCAGCAGGAGATATAAACTAGCGGGAGGGATCAGAGATACGCAGTATTTT	CASRRYKLAGGIRDTQYF
TRBV28	TRBD2	TRBJ2-7	-	TGTGCCAGCAGTTTCTTAGGACTAGCGGGTGGATCCTACGAGCAGTACTTC	CASSFLGLAGGSYEQYF
TRBV18	-	TRBJ2-1	once	TGTGCCAGCTCACAGACTTCTTCTAACTACAATGAGCAGTTCTTC	CASSQTSSNYNEQFF
TRBV6-5	-	TRBJ1-3	-	TGTGCCAGCGCACCGACAATTTCGGGAAACACCATATATTTT	CASAPTISGNTIYF
TRBV19	-	TRBJ1-1	-	TGTGCCAGTTCTAAAATGACAGACACTGAAGCTTTCTTT	CASSKMTDTEAFF
TRBV27	-	TRBJ2-5	-	TGTGCCAGCCGGGACTTGCAAGAGACCCAGTACTTC	CASRDLQETQYF
TRBV5-1	-	TRBJ1-2	-	TGCGCCAGCAGCATGGACGAACCCCGGTATGGCTACACCTTC	CASSMDEPRYGYTF
TRBV5-5	-	TRBJ2-7	-	TGTGCCAGCAGCTCCGGGACACCCTACGAGCAGTACTTC	CASSSGTPYEQYF
TRBV19	-	TRBJ1-2	-	TGTGCCAGTGAAGACCCGGACAGTAACTATGGCTACACCTTC	CASEDPDSNYGYTF
TRBV4-1	TRBD1	TRBJ1-1	-	TGCGCCAGCAGCCAAGGGACAGGGCGTGGCACTGAAGCTTTCTTT	CASSQGTGRGTEAFF
TRBV2	-	TRBJ1-1	-	TGTGCCAGCCGGGGGGCAGGTCTCAGGCCTGAAGCTTTCTTT	CASRGAGLRPEAFF
TRBV7-3	TRBD1	TRBJ1-1	-	TGTGCCAGCAGCTTCACAGGGGGCTCGCGTGAAGCTTTCTTT	CASSFTGGSREAFF
TRBV10-3	-	TRBJ2-7	-	TGTGCCATCAGGGGGACTTCCCGGGAGCAGTACTTC	CAIRGTSREQYF
TRBV6-5	-	TRBJ1-2	-	TGTGCCAGCAGTTACCAATCAGGCGATGGCTACACCTTC	CASSYQSGDGYTF
TRBV6-5	-	TRBJ2-5	-	TGTGCCAGCAGCATCACTAGCAAACAAGAGACCCAGTACTTC	CASSITSKQETQYF
TRBV5-8	-	TRBJ1-5	-	TGTGCCAGCAGCTTCGGGGGGCCGGTGAGCAATCAGCCCCAGCATTTT	CASSFGGPVSNQPQHF
TRBV5-1	-	TRBJ1-2	-	TGCGCCAGCAGCTTGGGCGGAGGGTCTAACTATGGCTACACCTTC	CASSLGGGSNYGYTF
TRBV7-9	-	TRBJ2-1	-	TGTGCCAGCAGCTCCCAGGCAGGCAGTGAGCAGTTCTTC	CASSSQAGSEQFF
TRBV6-5	-	TRBJ1-1	-	TGTGCCAGCCTTGACAGGTTATACACTGAAGCTTTCTTT	CASLDRLYTEAFF
TRBV19	TRBD1	TRBJ1-1	-	TGTGCCAGTAGTTCAACAGGGGGCACTGAAGCTTTCTTT	CASSSTGGTEAFF
TRBV4-1	-	TRBJ2-2	-	TGCGCCAGCAGTCCAGCGAACACCGGGGAGCTGTTTTTT	CASSPANTGELFF
TRBV3-1/TRBV3-2	-	TRBJ2-3	-	TGTGCCAGCAGCCCTGGGGCTACTAGCACAGATACGCAGTATTTT	CASSPGATSTDTQYF
TRBV5-1	TRBD1	TRBJ1-4	once	TGCGCCAGCAGCTTGGACAGGGGAGTGGTTGGATTAGAAAAACTGTTTTTT	CASSLDRGVVGLEKLFF